Below, 9 T cell receptor beta chains from the same sample are listed, as sequenced in a study of Ad26.COV2.S vaccination and SARS-CoV-2 variants. TCRdb keeps only in-frame clones here, not all; method: immunoSEQ multiplex PCR. This sample carries about 480,000 clones, around 85% of them seen once, and the ten largest clones take 9.5% to 15%. Treatment noted: about 20 received Ad26.COV2.S at low or high dose, single or two shots; about 5 received placebo; per-sample allocation not given. Specimens were obtained on day 63 following the first vaccine or placebo injection. The starting material was peripheral blood, obtained in a trial of Ad26.COV2.S vaccine versus placebo. Receptor source: a person between 18 and 60 years old who received the Ad26.COV2.S COVID-19 vaccine or a placebo.

The chain carries TRBV3-1 (or the pseudogene TRBV3-2) and TRBJ1-2; 8 nucleotides agree with TRBD1. Germline V gives CDR1 LGHDT, CDR2 YNNKEL (reference sequence). This CDR3 contains 15 residues. V lost 5 bases to trimming and J lost 4 bases; unmatched junction nucleotides: 9. CDR3 loop: CASSLDRERSYGYTF. CDR3 DNA sequence: TGTGCCAGCAGCTTGGACAGGGAGAGGTCCTATGGCTACACCTTC.

This chain connects TRBV2 to TRBJ2-7; D not resolved. Trimming pared 6 bases from V and 2 bases from J, leaving 8 bases between. The CDR3 contains 12 residues. Germline assignment: CDR1 SNHLY and CDR2 FYNNEI. As DNA, the CDR3 is TGTGCCAGCAGGGGCCTAACCTACGAGCAGTACTTC. This sequence encodes CASRGLTYEQYF.

The chain joins TRBV28 to TRBJ2-1; the D is unclear. The germline V and J ends were trimmed by 7 bases and 0 bases, with 13 bases remaining between them. CDR1 MDHEN and CDR2 SYDVKM come from the germline V gene. The CDR3 totals 15 residues. CDR3 in amino acids: CASIRAPSSYNEQFF. DNA of the CDR3: TGTGCCAGCATAAGGGCCCCGAGCTCCTACAATGAGCAGTTCTTC. The complete variable domain, with remaining parts taken from reference TRBV28 and TRBJ2-1, reads DVKVTQSSRYLVKRTGEKVFLECVQDMDHENMFWYRQDPGLGLRLIYFSYDVKMKEKGDIPEGYSVSREKKERFSLILESASTNQTSMYLCASIRAPSSYNEQFFGPGTRLTVL.

Comment on this clone: The same CDR3 is also encoded by other DNA sequences in this sample. V gene TRBV7-2 combines with J gene TRBJ1-5; TRBD1 agrees at 7 bases. Germline values: CDR1 SGHTA, CDR2 FQGNSA. This CDR3 comprises 14 residues. The J segment lost 2 bases and the V segment lost 5 bases, leaving 3 bases of the junction unmatched. CDR3 bases: TGTGCCAGCAGCCCTACAGGGGGCAATCAGCCCCAGCATTTT. It specifies CASSPTGGNQPQHF.

Only one count was recorded for this clone. The CDR3 protein is CASSLWAGAGGLNEQFF. The CDR3 DNA is TGTGCCAGCAGCTTATGGGCAGGGGCGGGAGGTCTAAATGAGCAGTTCTTC. The chain uses TRBV7-6 and TRBJ2-1, with TRBD2 matching over 8 bases. Germline V gives CDR1 SGHVS, CDR2 FNYEAQ. The J segment lost 7 bases and the V segment lost 2 bases, leaving 13 bases of the junction unmatched. This CDR3 has 17 amino acids.

The V call is TRBV6-2 or TRBV6-3, the J call TRBJ2-5, with a possible D match to TRBD1 (6 bases). The V and J ends lost 2 bases and 6 bases respectively, with 16 bases between them. Germline V gene data show CDR1 as MNHEY and CDR2 as SVGEGT. The CDR3 sequence is 15 residues long. The CDR3 sequence: CASSYPLGARQTQYF. The DNA for the CDR3 is TGTGCCAGCAGTTACCCCCTGGGGGCGAGACAGACCCAGTACTTC.

In this sample, this clone turned up once. V and J are TRBV5-1 and TRBJ1-1, with D possibly being TRBD1 (5 bases). The V and J ends lost 0 bases and 4 bases respectively, with 13 bases between them. Per germline, CDR1 SGHRS and CDR2 YFSETQ. The CDR3 loop spans 15 amino acids. The CDR3 nucleotides read TGCGCCAGCAGCTTGGGCGGGGGAGGGAGCACTGAAGCTTTCTTT. Its protein product is CASSLGGGGSTEAFF.

The chain carries TRBV3-1 (or the pseudogene TRBV3-2) and TRBJ2-7, with TRBD2 matching over 9 bases. V dropped 1 base and J dropped 7; count of bases not matched to a gene: 5. The length of the CDR3 is 14 residues. CDR1 and CDR2 from the germline V gene are LGHDT and YNNKEL (reference sequence). The CDR3 protein is CASSQAASGNEQYF. The CDR3 DNA reads TGTGCCAGCAGCCAAGCGGCTAGCGGGAATGAGCAGTACTTC.

The chain is built from TRBV19 and TRBJ1-4; D might be TRBD1 (6 bases). The CDR3 runs to 15 residues. From germline, CDR1 is LNHDA and CDR2 SQIVND (reference sequence). The V end lost 3 bases, the J end lost 5 bases, and 13 bases lay between the germline ends. The CDR3 DNA reads as TGTGCCAGTAGTATCGGTCGGGGGCACAATGAAAAACTGTTTTTT. The encoded protein is CASSIGRGHNEKLFF. The whole variable domain, filled in from reference TRBV19 and TRBJ1-4, reads DGGITQSPKYLFRKEGQNVTLSCEQNLNHDAMYWYRQDPGQGLRLIYYSQIVNDFQKGDIAEGYSVSREKKESFPLTVTSAQKNPTAFYLCASSIGRGHNEKLFFGSGTQLSVL.